The clone carrying this T cell receptor beta chain came up many times. Its antigen remains unknown. Using its own MiXCR run on the reads, TCRdb lists one record per CDR3 protein. The sample contains 170,000 or so distinct CDR3 sequences, about a sixth of which appear only once. This sample was taken from a study of T cell repertoires in cytomegalovirus infection. As for the study in general: TCR beta signatures that were public indicated CMV infection and matching HLA type. Points from the study as a whole: Of the TCR beta families, the public ones yielded a cumulative frequency that identified carriers of CMV plus the relevant HLA. CMV-specific TCR beta clonotypes restricted by HLA-C were the ones dominating the ex vivo response.

The V and J ends lost 5 bases and 2 bases respectively, with 7 bases between them. The CDR3 consists of 12 residues. The germline V gene encodes CDR1 MNHNS and CDR2 SASEGT. This receptor was taken from a human donor in good health (CMV status not recorded). Some clones in this sample may be carry-over from other donors' samples. The chain carries TRBV6-1 and TRBJ2-7; D not resolved. The sample comprised CD8+ T cells from PBMCs. DNA for the CDR3: TGTGCCAGCAGTCTATCGGCCTACGAGCAGTACTTC. Amino acid sequence: CASSLSAYEQYF.